The 3 T cell receptor beta chains given below trace back to one sample, sequenced in a study of cytomegalovirus exposure and HLA in healthy donors. Both 60 Vbeta primers and 13 Jbeta primers went into the PCR. Using immunoSEQ multiplex PCR, the repertoire was profiled, and TCRdb retains in-frame clones only, with some absent. The sample lists about 140,000 clones; roughly 80% were seen once. Sample: PBMCs. Receptors originate from a man aged 35-49 years in good health and CMV-seronegative.

This chain uses TRBV5-1 with TRBJ2-2; possible D gene TRBD1, 6 bases. The germline gives CDR1 SGHRS, CDR2 YFSETQ. This CDR3 has 15 amino acids. Trimming took off 1 base at V and 0 bases at J, with 7 bases between the two ends. The CDR3 DNA reads as TGCGCCAGCAGCTTGACAGGGACGAACACCGGGGAGCTGTTTTTT. Residues: CASSLTGTNTGELFF.

As concerns this clone: The identical CDR3 is also encoded by other nucleotide sequences in the sample. The V and J genes are TRBV10-3 and TRBJ2-3, with D unclear. Germline V gene data show CDR1 as ENHRY and CDR2 as SYGVKD. The CDR3 is 13 amino acids. Deletions cut 6 bases from V and 3 bases from J, with 10 bases between. DNA for the CDR3: TGTGCCATCAGCGCGGTCGGGACAGATACGCAGTATTTT. Translating gives CAISAVGTDTQYF.

This clone was counted ten times or more. The chain uses TRBV5-6 and TRBJ2-7, with D unresolved. The V gene lost 1 base and the J gene lost 3 bases, with 8 bases spanning the gap. Germline lookup yields CDR1 SGHDT and CDR2 YYEEEE. The CDR3 consists of 13 residues. The CDR3 DNA reads TGTGCCAGCAGCTTGCTCCTTAACTACGAGCAGTACTTC. The encoded protein is CASSLLLNYEQYF.